A selection of T cell receptor beta chains follows, all from one sample in a study of cytomegalovirus exposure and HLA in healthy donors. The repertoire was sequenced with immunoSEQ multiplex PCR; TCRdb's copy has only in-frame clones and lacks some. This table holds around 190,000 clones, 60% to 85% found once. Sequenced sample: PBMCs. The source of these receptors is a middle-aged woman in good health and CMV-seronegative. Each CDR3 is given with its conserved first and last residue. The D gene is left open where the match is weak. Rows give clone size only sometimes, using once, few, many, or a class for an expanded clone.

CDR3 DNA | CDR3 protein | V gene | clone size | J gene | D gene
TGCGCCAGCAGCTTGGGGACAGGGCCCGGAAACACCATATATTTT | CASSLGTGPGNTIYF | TRBV5-1 | - | TRBJ1-3 | TRBD1
TGTGCCAGCAGCTTAGACCGGTCCATGGAGCAGTTCTTC | CASSLDRSMEQFF | TRBV11-2 | - | TRBJ2-1 | -
TGTGCCAGCAGCCTCCGGGGAAGGGAAAAACTGTTTTTT | CASSLRGREKLFF | TRBV27 | - | TRBJ1-4 | -
TGTGCCAGCAGCCCCGGGACTAGCGGGACGGGTGAGCAGTTCTTC | CASSPGTSGTGEQFF | TRBV5-4 | - | TRBJ2-1 | TRBD2
TGCAGCTCCCGGACAGGGGGCGAAGGGACTGAAGCTTTCTTT | CSSRTGGEGTEAFF | TRBV29-1 | - | TRBJ1-1 | TRBD1
TGTGCCTGGAGTGTACAGGGGGGAAACACCATATATTTT | CAWSVQGGNTIYF | TRBV30 | medium-sized | TRBJ1-3 | TRBD1
TGTGCCAGCAGCGAATTTGACAGCAGCTCTGGGGCCAACGTCCTGACTTTC | CASSEFDSSSGANVLTF | TRBV6-4 | once | TRBJ2-6 | -
TGCGCCAGCAGCCAAGATTACCAGCGGGACACAGATACGCAGTATTTT | CASSQDYQRDTDTQYF | TRBV4-3 | - | TRBJ2-3 | TRBD2
TGTGCCAGCAGCGTAGGAGCGGGAGGCTACAATGAGCAGTTCTTC | CASSVGAGGYNEQFF | TRBV9 | - | TRBJ2-1 | TRBD2
TGTGCCAGCAGCCCACCTCCCCTGAGAGATGAGCAGTTCTTC | CASSPPPLRDEQFF | TRBV5-6 | - | TRBJ2-1 | -
TGCGCCAGCAGCTTGGAGCTAAACAGGGGAAACACCATATATTTT | CASSLELNRGNTIYF | TRBV5-1 | - | TRBJ1-3 | -
TGTGCCAGTAGCCCGGACAGGGAAGGTGACACTGAAGCTTTCTTT | CASSPDREGDTEAFF | TRBV19 | few | TRBJ1-1 | TRBD1
TGTGCCAGCAGTTCTCGGACAGACCCGAACACTGAAGCTTTCTTT | CASSSRTDPNTEAFF | TRBV6-1 | - | TRBJ1-1 | -
TGTGCCAGCAGCGTAGCTCCAGACAGGGGGAAGGGAAACACCATATATTTT | CASSVAPDRGKGNTIYF | TRBV9 | once | TRBJ1-3 | TRBD1
TGTGCCACCAGCCGTACCCGCGGGGGGTATGGGCACAATGAGCAGTTCTTC | CATSRTRGGYGHNEQFF | TRBV15 | - | TRBJ2-1 | TRBD2
TGTGCCAGCAGCTTACCAGGGCCAGATACGCAGTATTTT | CASSLPGPDTQYF | TRBV11-2 | - | TRBJ2-3 | -
TGTGCCTGGAGTGTAATCGGAGGCTACAATGAGCAGTTCTTC | CAWSVIGGYNEQFF | TRBV30 | - | TRBJ2-1 | -
TGTGCCAGCAGCAGCCGGGACAGGGATTCTGAAGCTTTCTTT | CASSSRDRDSEAFF | TRBV9 | few | TRBJ1-1 | TRBD1
TGCGCCAGCAGCTGGGAGGAGACCCAGTACTTC | CASSWEETQYF | TRBV5-1 | - | TRBJ2-5 | -
TGTGCCAGCAGTTTGGGGGGTGGTGAGCAGTTCTTC | CASSLGGGEQFF | TRBV27 | once | TRBJ2-1 | -
TGTGCCAGCAGCTTGTACGGGGTCAACTACGAGCAGTACTTC | CASSLYGVNYEQYF | TRBV5-4 | once | TRBJ2-7 | -
TGTGCCAGCAGTTACGGCAGGGGGGTGACTGAAGCTTTCTTT | CASSYGRGVTEAFF | TRBV6-5 | - | TRBJ1-1 | TRBD1
TGTGCCAGCAGCCTCAAATGGACTAGTTACGAGCAGTACTTC | CASSLKWTSYEQYF | TRBV7-2 | - | TRBJ2-7 | TRBD2
TGTGCCAGCAGATCACAGGGCCGTGGTGGCTACACCTTC | CASRSQGRGGYTF | TRBV6-5 | - | TRBJ1-2 | -
TGTGCCAGCAGTCACACAGGGGTGGATGGCTACACCTTC | CASSHTGVDGYTF | TRBV6-6 | - | TRBJ1-2 | TRBD1
TGTGCCAGTGGGACAGGGAATATTGAAAAACTGTTTTTT | CASGTGNIEKLFF | TRBV19 | - | TRBJ1-4 | TRBD1
TGTGCCAGCAGCTTAGCTCGTCAGGGGCCAGCTTTCTTT | CASSLARQGPAFF | TRBV7-2 | - | TRBJ1-1 | -
TGTGCCTGGAGCTTCGGGGGGAACTATGGCTACACCTTC | CAWSFGGNYGYTF | TRBV30 | - | TRBJ1-2 | -
TGTGCCAGCACAGCGGAGGGGTATAATGAGCAGTTCTTC | CASTAEGYNEQFF | TRBV6-5 | - | TRBJ2-1 | -
TGTGCCAGCAGTTATTCCTACAGGGGTAATAAAGATACGCAGTATTTT | CASSYSYRGNKDTQYF | TRBV6-5 | - | TRBJ2-3 | TRBD1
TGTGCCAGCAGCTTAGTGGCTAGCGGGACGAGCACAGATACGCAGTATTTT | CASSLVASGTSTDTQYF | TRBV7-6 | - | TRBJ2-3 | TRBD2
TGTGCCAGCAGCCCGACAGTTAACACCGGGGAGCTGTTTTTT | CASSPTVNTGELFF | TRBV5-4 | - | TRBJ2-2 | -
TGCAGCGCCGGGACTAGCGGGGGGGGAACTGAGACCCAGTACTTC | CSAGTSGGGTETQYF | TRBV29-1 | few | TRBJ2-5 | TRBD2
TGTGCCAGCAGCTTAGCGACGGGCACTGAAGCTTTCTTT | CASSLATGTEAFF | TRBV7-2 | - | TRBJ1-1 | -
TGTGCCAGCTCTAACAGGAACACCGGGGAGCTGTTTTTT | CASSNRNTGELFF | TRBV14 | - | TRBJ2-2 | -
TGTGCCAGCAGCTCCCGACAGGGGGCTTTTAACGGGGAGCTGTTTTTT | CASSSRQGAFNGELFF | TRBV13 | - | TRBJ2-2 | TRBD1
TGTGCCAGCAGTTTAACGGGACAGCTCTATGGCTACACCTTC | CASSLTGQLYGYTF | TRBV28 | - | TRBJ1-2 | TRBD1
TGTGCCAGCAGCTCCTCGACTAGCGGGCTCCCGTTGGTGACCCAGTACTTC | CASSSSTSGLPLVTQYF | TRBV11-2 | - | TRBJ2-5 | TRBD2
TGTGCCAGCAGCTTCACATTAACAGGGTTGGGAACTGGGGCCAACGTCCTGACTTTC | CASSFTLTGLGTGANVLTF | TRBV7-2 | - | TRBJ2-6 | -
TGCGCCAGCAGCTTTCTTGAGGGAGGGGGAACCCAGTACTTC | CASSFLEGGGTQYF | TRBV5-1 | - | TRBJ2-5 | -
TGCGCCAGCAGCTCGGAGGGACAGGGGAGCACAGATACGCAGTATTTT | CASSSEGQGSTDTQYF | TRBV5-1 | - | TRBJ2-3 | TRBD1
TGTGCCAGCAGTTTAAGCAGGAAAACTGAAGCTTTCTTT | CASSLSRKTEAFF | TRBV28 | - | TRBJ1-1 | -
TGTGCCAGCAGCGCGGGGACAGGGGAATTTAGCAATCAGCCCCAGCATTTT | CASSAGTGEFSNQPQHF | TRBV7-9 | once | TRBJ1-5 | TRBD1
TGTGCCAGCAGAAAGCAGGGTTATGGAAACACCATATATTTT | CASRKQGYGNTIYF | TRBV7-9 | once | TRBJ1-3 | -
TGCGCCAGCAGCCCAAATCCAGGGAACTCCTACAATGAGCAGTTCTTC | CASSPNPGNSYNEQFF | TRBV4-3 | - | TRBJ2-1 | -
TGCGCCAGCAGCTCAGGGGGGTTGGACACTGAAGCTTTCTTT | CASSSGGLDTEAFF | TRBV5-1 | - | TRBJ1-1 | TRBD1
TGCAGCGTTGAACCGGGGACAGTTGATACGCAGTATTTT | CSVEPGTVDTQYF | TRBV29-1 | - | TRBJ2-3 | TRBD1
TGTGCCAGCAGCTACGGACTAGTGATTACCGAAGATACGCAGTATTTT | CASSYGLVITEDTQYF | TRBV11-2 | - | TRBJ2-3 | TRBD2
TGTGCCAGCAGTCCCACGGACAGGGGACTTTACAATGAGCAGTTCTTC | CASSPTDRGLYNEQFF | TRBV7-9 | - | TRBJ2-1 | TRBD1
TGTGCCAGCAGCCCCCAAACTAACTCTGGAAACACCATATATTTT | CASSPQTNSGNTIYF | TRBV7-3 | - | TRBJ1-3 | -
TGCAGTGCCGACATTAACGCTGAAGCTTTCTTT | CSADINAEAFF | TRBV20-1 | - | TRBJ1-1 | -
TGTGCCAGCAGCGCCCCCGGACTAGCGGGAAACACCGGGGAGCTGTTTTTT | CASSAPGLAGNTGELFF | TRBV5-6 | - | TRBJ2-2 | TRBD2
TGTGCCAGTAGGAGAAGCGGAACTAGCACAGATACGCAGTATTTT | CASRRSGTSTDTQYF | TRBV19 | few | TRBJ2-3 | -
TGTGCCAGCAATCTAGCGGGAGCCTCCTACAATGAGCAGTTCTTC | CASNLAGASYNEQFF | TRBV6-5 | - | TRBJ2-1 | TRBD2
TGTGCCAGTAGTATAGATCCAGGGGTAAGGACTGAAGCTTTCTTT | CASSIDPGVRTEAFF | TRBV19 | - | TRBJ1-1 | -
TGTGCCAGCAGTTATGGGCAGAACTCTGGGGCCAACGTCCTGACTTTC | CASSYGQNSGANVLTF | TRBV6-6 | - | TRBJ2-6 | -
TGTGCCAGCAGCTTAACGAACAGACACAATGAGCAGTTCTTC | CASSLTNRHNEQFF | TRBV7-3 | - | TRBJ2-1 | -
TGTGCCAGCAGCGAAGGACAGGGATCCCCCTACGAGCAGTACTTC | CASSEGQGSPYEQYF | TRBV7-6 | - | TRBJ2-7 | TRBD1
TGTGCCAGCTCACCACGTGGTAGCGGGAGCAGCACCGGGGAGCTGTTTTTT | CASSPRGSGSSTGELFF | TRBV18 | - | TRBJ2-2 | TRBD2
TGTGCCAGCAGCGCTGCGGGGATCCAAGAGACCCAGTACTTC | CASSAAGIQETQYF | TRBV9 | - | TRBJ2-5 | -